A single sample is the source of the 10 T cell receptor beta chains below, sequenced in a study of brain metastases from non-small cell lung cancer. TCRdb's copy holds only in-frame clones and misses some; the assay was immunoSEQ multiplex PCR. The data show about 6,000 clones, roughly 80% seen once. Sequenced sample: primary lung tumor tissue. These receptors were taken from a donor at least 40 years old with non-small cell lung cancer.

This chain uses TRBV14 with TRBJ1-3; D unresolved. Germline loops: CDR1 SGHDN, CDR2 FVKESK. Trimming removed 6 bases from V and 0 bases from J, with 12 bases in between. The CDR3 has 15 amino acids. The CDR3 spells CASSATGFSGNTIYF. CDR3 DNA sequence: TGTGCCAGCAGTGCGACCGGGTTCTCTGGAAACACCATATATTTT.

CDR3 loop: CASLRNSPLHF. The DNA of the CDR3 is TGTGCCAGCCTGAGGAATTCACCCCTCCACTTT. The rearrangement joins TRBV6-4 to TRBJ1-6; unclear D gene. Trimming stripped 8 bases from V and 7 bases from J, with 6 bases between. The germline V gene has CDR1 MRHNA and CDR2 SNTAGT. CDR3 length: 11 residues.

Details on this clone: Its ends do not fully match the called genes, so a read error is possible. The sample holds other DNA sequences that translate to the same CDR3. CDR3 protein: CASSDLGDGELFF. The CDR3 DNA reads as TGTGCCAGCAGTGATCTGGGGGACGGGGAACTGTTTTTT. The V gene is TRBV2, the J gene TRBJ2-2; D assignment may be TRBD1 or TRBD2 (5 bases each). This CDR3 spans 13 amino acids. The V gene's germline CDR1 is SNHLY and CDR2 FYNNEI.

The chain carries TRBV27 and TRBJ2-1; D not certain. Trimming cost V 2 bases and J 4 bases, with 15 bases left between them. The CDR3 has 16 amino acids. Germline V gives CDR1 MNHEY, CDR2 SMNVEV (reference sequence). The DNA of the CDR3 is TGTGCCAGCAGTTTAAGGTTGGGGTTTCTATACAATGAGCAGTTCTTC. It encodes CASSLRLGFLYNEQFF.

The chain links TRBV7-9 to TRBJ1-2; D ambiguous. V lost 1 base and J 7 bases, leaving 10 bases between the germline ends. Per germline, CDR1 SEHNR and CDR2 FQNEAQ (reference sequence). The CDR3 has 13 residues. CDR3 DNA: TGTGCCAGCAGCTTAGAAGGGAGGTCTGGCTACACCTTC. Translating gives CASSLEGRSGYTF.

J is TRBJ1-4 and V is TRBV7-9, with TRBD1 matching 8 bases. CDR3 length: 16 amino acids. The germline V gene encodes CDR1 SEHNR and CDR2 FQNEAQ (reference sequence). V lost 1 base and J lost 8; bases outside the gene matches: 9. This chain's CDR3 is CASSLGSAGGYEKLFF. In DNA form, the CDR3 reads TGTGCCAGCAGCTTAGGGTCGGCAGGGGGCTACGAAAAACTGTTTTTT.

This clone appeared a single time. One junction end does not reproduce the germline sequence, and a read error may be involved. The rearrangement joins TRBV5-1 to TRBJ2-7, with no clear D. The CDR3 covers 15 residues. Germline V gene sequence: CDR1 SGHRS, CDR2 YFSETQ. In nucleotides, the CDR3 is TGCGCCAGCAACTTGGACGACGGCTTCTCCTACGAGCAGTACTTC. It is translated as CASNLDDGFSYEQYF. The whole variable domain, remainder taken from reference TRBV5-1 and TRBJ2-7, is KAGVTQTPRYLIKTRGQQVTLSCSPISGHRSVSWYQQTPGQGLQFLFEYFSETQRNKGNFPGRFSGRQFSNSRSEMNVSTLELGDSALYLCASNLDDGFSYEQYFGPGTRLTVT.

V usage is TRBV5-1 and J usage is TRBJ1-4; no definite D call. V lost 0 bases to trimming and J lost 8 bases, with 23 bases between them. CDR1 and CDR2 (germline): SGHRS, YFSETQ. The CDR3 totals 18 residues. The CDR3, as DNA: TGCGCCAGCAGCTTGGCCCCGAACAACATCCGTCGTGGGGAAAAACTGTTTTTT. Protein sequence: CASSLAPNNIRRGEKLFF.

This clone has just a few counts. The genes are TRBV5-1 and TRBJ1-1; D gene uncertain. Germline V gene sequence: CDR1 SGHRS, CDR2 YFSETQ. The CDR3 length is 13 residues. V was shortened by 4 bases and J by 8 bases, with 15 bases between the two germline ends. Written as DNA, the CDR3 is TGCGCCAGCAGCCCCCACCCTGACTCCGAAGCTTTCTTT. Protein: CASSPHPDSEAFF.

The chain combines TRBV6-6 with TRBJ1-1; D gene uncertain. The CDR3 consists of 14 residues. CDR1 and CDR2 (germline): MNHNY, SVGAGI (reference sequence). Trimming left V 5 bases short and J 0 bases short, with 10 bases between. The CDR3 here is CASSTYIMNTEAFF. Written as DNA, the CDR3 is TGTGCCAGCAGTACCTATATCATGAACACTGAAGCTTTCTTT.